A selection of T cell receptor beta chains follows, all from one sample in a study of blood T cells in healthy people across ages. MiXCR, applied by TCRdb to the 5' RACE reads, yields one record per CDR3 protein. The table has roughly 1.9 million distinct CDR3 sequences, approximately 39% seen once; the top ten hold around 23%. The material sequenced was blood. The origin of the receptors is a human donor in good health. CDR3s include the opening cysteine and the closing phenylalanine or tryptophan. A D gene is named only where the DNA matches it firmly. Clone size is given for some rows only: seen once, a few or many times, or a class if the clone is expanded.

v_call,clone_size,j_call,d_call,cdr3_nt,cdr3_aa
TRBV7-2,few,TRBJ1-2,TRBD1,TGTGCCAGCAGCTGGGACAGCTCTGGGAGTAACTATGGCTACACCTTC,CASSWDSSGSNYGYTF
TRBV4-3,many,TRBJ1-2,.,TGCGCCAGCAGCCAAGATCAGTACGGCTACACCTTC,CASSQDQYGYTF
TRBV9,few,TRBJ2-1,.,TGTGCCAGCAGCGTAGGTGGGGGCAATAACAATGAGCAGTTCTTC,CASSVGGGNNNEQFF
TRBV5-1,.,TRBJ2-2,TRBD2,TGCGCCAGCACCCTCCGGGGGGACACCGGGGAGCTGTTTTTT,CASTLRGDTGELFF
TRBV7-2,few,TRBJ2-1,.,TGTGCCAGCAGTTCAGACGCAGGATCCTACAATGAGCAGTTCTTC,CASSSDAGSYNEQFF
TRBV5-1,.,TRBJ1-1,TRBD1,TGCGCCAGCAGCTTTGACAGGGCTGCTGAAGCTTTCTTT,CASSFDRAAEAFF
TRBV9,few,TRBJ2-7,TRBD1,TGTGCCAGCAGCCCTCCAATCGGACAGGGATTGGAGCAGTACTTC,CASSPPIGQGLEQYF
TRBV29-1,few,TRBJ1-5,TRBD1,TGCAGCGTAGCACAGGGGGCGAATCAGCCCCAGCATTTT,CSVAQGANQPQHF
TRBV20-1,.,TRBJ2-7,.,TGCAGTGCCTCTCAACCCACTAGTTCTCTCACCTACGAGCAGTACTTC,CSASQPTSSLTYEQYF
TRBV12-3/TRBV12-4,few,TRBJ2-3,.,TGTGCCAGCACCCTTGGTGAATTGCAGGGTAGCACAGATACGCAGTATTTT,CASTLGELQGSTDTQYF
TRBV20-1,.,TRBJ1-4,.,TGCAGTGCACAACAGGGAGGGCGGGGTGAAAAACCGTTTTTT,CSAQQGGRGEKPFF
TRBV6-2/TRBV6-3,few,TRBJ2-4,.,TGTGCCAGCAGTTACTCAGGGCAAAACATTCAGTACTTC,CASSYSGQNIQYF
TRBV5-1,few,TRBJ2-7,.,TGCGCCAGCCGCTTGCTTCACGAGCAGTACTTC,CASRLLHEQYF
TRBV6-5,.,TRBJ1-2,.,TGTGCCAGCACGGAGGGGGAGCATGGTGGCTACACCTTC,CASTEGEHGGYTF
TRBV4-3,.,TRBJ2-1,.,TGCGCCAGCAGCCAAGACGGTGCCAGCTCCCTCAATGAGCAGTTCTTC,CASSQDGASSLNEQFF
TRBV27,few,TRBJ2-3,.,TGTGCCAGCACCCCAGGGACGGAGCGTAGCACAGATACGCAGTATTTT,CASTPGTERSTDTQYF
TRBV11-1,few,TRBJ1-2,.,TGTGCCAGCAGTTCGGGACCGGATAATGGCTACACCTTC,CASSSGPDNGYTF
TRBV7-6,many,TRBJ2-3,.,TGTGCCAGCAGCCCCTCGGCGGAGAGCACAGATACGCAGTATTTT,CASSPSAESTDTQYF
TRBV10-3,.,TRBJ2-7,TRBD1,TGTGCCATCAACGACAGGGAGTTAGGCGAGCAGTACTTC,CAINDRELGEQYF
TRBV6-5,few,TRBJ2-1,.,TGTGCCAGCAGTTCTTCCAGGATAGAAGAGCAGTTCTTC,CASSSSRIEEQFF
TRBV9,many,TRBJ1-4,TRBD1,TGTGCCAGCAGCCTACAGGGGAATGAAAAACTGTTTTTT,CASSLQGNEKLFF
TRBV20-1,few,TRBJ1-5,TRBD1,TGCAGTGCAGAAGCTTCGACAGGGGCCCATAGCAATCAGCCCCAGCATTTT,CSAEASTGAHSNQPQHF
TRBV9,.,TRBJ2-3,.,TGTGCCAGCAGCGTAGATGAGGGGACGCGGTATTTT,CASSVDEGTRYF
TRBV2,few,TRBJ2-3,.,TGTGCCAGCAGTGAGGGGGGGGCAGTTGGAGATACGCAGTATTTT,CASSEGGAVGDTQYF
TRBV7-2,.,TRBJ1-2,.,TGTGCCAGCAGCTTAAACGGTGGACAGAACTATGGCTACACCTTC,CASSLNGGQNYGYTF
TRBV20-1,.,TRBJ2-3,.,TGCAGTGCTAGAGATCCGTCCAAGGGGGGGTCTCTCACAGATACGCAGTATTTT,CSARDPSKGGSLTDTQYF
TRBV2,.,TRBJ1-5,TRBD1,TGTGCCAGCAGGGACAGGGTCAGCAATCAGCCCCAGCATTTT,CASRDRVSNQPQHF
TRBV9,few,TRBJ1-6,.,TGTGCCAGCAGCGGGGTCGGAGGTATTGAACCCCTCCACTTT,CASSGVGGIEPLHF
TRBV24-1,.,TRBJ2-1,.,TGTGCCACCAGTGACTCTGAGACGATGAACAATGAGCAGTTCTTC,CATSDSETMNNEQFF
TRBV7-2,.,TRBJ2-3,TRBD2,TGTGCCAGCAGCTTAGCCGGGACTAGCGGGGGGACCGAGATAGATACGCAGTATTTT,CASSLAGTSGGTEIDTQYF
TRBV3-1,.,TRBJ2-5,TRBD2,TGTGCCAGCAGCCCATTTGGGCTAGCGGGGGGCCAAGAGACCCAGTACTTC,CASSPFGLAGGQETQYF
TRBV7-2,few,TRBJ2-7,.,TGTGCCAGCAGCTTAGACCGGCAGGTGAATATTTACGAGCAGTACTTC,CASSLDRQVNIYEQYF
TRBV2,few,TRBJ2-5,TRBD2,TGTGCCAGCAGTAATAGCGGGGGGCAGTACCAAGAGACCCAGTACTTC,CASSNSGGQYQETQYF
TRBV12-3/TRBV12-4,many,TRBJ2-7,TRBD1,TGTGCCAGCAGGAACTGGCAGGGGGACTACGAGCAGTACTTC,CASRNWQGDYEQYF
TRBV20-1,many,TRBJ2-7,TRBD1,TGCAGTGGGGAATCCGGGACAGTGACCTACGAGCAGTACTTC,CSGESGTVTYEQYF
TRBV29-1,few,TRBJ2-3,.,TGCAGCGTTGAGCAGGGGTTAGGGCAGTATTTT,CSVEQGLGQYF
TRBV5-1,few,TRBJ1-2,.,TGCGCCAGCAGCTTGGTAGATCTGGGCTATGGCTACACCTTC,CASSLVDLGYGYTF
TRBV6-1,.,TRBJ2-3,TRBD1,TGTGCCAGCAGGGGGACAGAACTAGATACGCAGTATTTT,CASRGTELDTQYF
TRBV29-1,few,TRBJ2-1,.,TGCAGCGTTGGGCGGAGCTCCTACAATGAGCAGTTCTTC,CSVGRSSYNEQFF
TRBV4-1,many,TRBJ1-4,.,TGCGCCAGCAGCCAAGATTCGACAGCAAACAATGAAAAACTGTTTTTT,CASSQDSTANNEKLFF
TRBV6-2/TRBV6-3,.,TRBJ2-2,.,TGTGCCAGCAGTTACTCGGTTCGGGCGGGCACCGGGGAGCTGTTTTTT,CASSYSVRAGTGELFF
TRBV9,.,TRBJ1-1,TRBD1,TGTGCCAGCAGCGCGTTGACAGGGGGCGCGACTGAAGCTTTCTTT,CASSALTGGATEAFF
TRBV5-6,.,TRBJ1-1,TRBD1,TGTGCCAGCAGCTTGCCGGGACAGGGGGCTCCTAACACTGAAGCTTTCTTT,CASSLPGQGAPNTEAFF
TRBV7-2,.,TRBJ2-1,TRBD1,TGTGCCAGCAGCTTACGGGCCGCGACAGGGAGTGATGAGCAGTTCTTC,CASSLRAATGSDEQFF
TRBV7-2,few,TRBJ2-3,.,TGTGCCAGCAGCTTTAGAGCACCAGTCACAGATACGCAGTATTTT,CASSFRAPVTDTQYF
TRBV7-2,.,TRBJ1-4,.,TGTGCCAGCAGCCCCCAGGGGATGGCTAATGAAAAACTGTTTTTT,CASSPQGMANEKLFF
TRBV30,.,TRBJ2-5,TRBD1,TGTGCCTGGAGTGAGGGACAGGGAGAGACCCAGTACTTC,CAWSEGQGETQYF
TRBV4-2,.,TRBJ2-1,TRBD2,TGTGCCAGCAGCCAAGAAATGGGCGGGGGGGCCCATGAGCAGTTCTTC,CASSQEMGGGAHEQFF